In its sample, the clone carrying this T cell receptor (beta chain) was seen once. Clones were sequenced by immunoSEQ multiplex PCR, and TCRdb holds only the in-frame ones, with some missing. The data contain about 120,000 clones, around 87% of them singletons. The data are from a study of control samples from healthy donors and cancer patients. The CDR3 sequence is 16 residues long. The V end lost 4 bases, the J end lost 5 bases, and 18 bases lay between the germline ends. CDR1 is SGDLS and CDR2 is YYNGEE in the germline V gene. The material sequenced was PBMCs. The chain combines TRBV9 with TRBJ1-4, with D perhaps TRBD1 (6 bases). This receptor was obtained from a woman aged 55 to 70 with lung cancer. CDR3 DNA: TGTGCCAGCAGCCCCGGGGGTGGGGGGCGCAATGAAAAACTGTTTTTT. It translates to CASSPGGGGRNEKLFF.